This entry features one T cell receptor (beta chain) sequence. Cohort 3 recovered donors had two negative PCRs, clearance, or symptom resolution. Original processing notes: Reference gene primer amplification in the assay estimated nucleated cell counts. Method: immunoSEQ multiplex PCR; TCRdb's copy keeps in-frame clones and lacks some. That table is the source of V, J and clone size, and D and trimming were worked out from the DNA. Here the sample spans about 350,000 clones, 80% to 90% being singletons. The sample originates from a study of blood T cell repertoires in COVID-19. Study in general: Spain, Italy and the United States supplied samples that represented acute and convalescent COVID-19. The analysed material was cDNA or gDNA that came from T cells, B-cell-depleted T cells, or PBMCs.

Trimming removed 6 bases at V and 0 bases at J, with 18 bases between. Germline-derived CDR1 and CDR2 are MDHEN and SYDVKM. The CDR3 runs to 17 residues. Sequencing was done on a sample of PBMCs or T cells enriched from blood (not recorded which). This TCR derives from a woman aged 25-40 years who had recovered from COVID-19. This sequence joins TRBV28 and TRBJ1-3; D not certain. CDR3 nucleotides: TGTGCCAGCAGCGCCCAGAAAATCGTATACTCTGGAAACACCATATATTTT. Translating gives CASSAQKIVYSGNTIYF.